This T cell receptor beta chain is drawn from a study of T cell changes during pregnancy in multiple sclerosis (dated by TCRdb to about 2019). Study-level background: The study examined how the T cell repertoire changed over the course of pregnancy in women with multiple sclerosis.

V is trimmed back by 3 bases and J by 10 bases, and the junction contains 4 bases that no gene match accounts for. CDR1 and CDR2, per the germline V gene, are SGHTA and FQGNSA. Reading from cysteine to phenylalanine, the CDR3 counts 14 amino acids. Only the CDR3 DNA stays, 42 bases, in frame from base 1. Libraries were constructed by the immunoSEQ multiplex PCR assay. Here the immuneACCESS table is served through TCRdb, limited to in-frame sequences with V and J called. Missing clones are a known gap in these copies; in checked studies unresolved V genes cover under half, and the rest lacks a known reason. This sample comprises some 79,000 clones, about nine tenths of them detected only once. The top ten constitute around 0.5% of the sample. A remark on this clone: The clone's antigen remains unknown. No per-base quality is available; no much larger clone lies one base away.

Sequences were derived from CD4+ T cells from peripheral blood mononuclear cells, sampled in the second trimester of pregnancy. The receptor comes from a female donor with multiple sclerosis, enrolled in a pregnancy study. The V gene is TRBV7-2 and the J gene is TRBJ1-6; 9 central nucleotides agree with TRBD1. For the CDR3, the sequence is CASSFRTGVSPLHF. In nucleotide form, the sequence is TGTGCCAGCAGCTTCCGGACAGGGGTCTCACCCCTCCACTTT.